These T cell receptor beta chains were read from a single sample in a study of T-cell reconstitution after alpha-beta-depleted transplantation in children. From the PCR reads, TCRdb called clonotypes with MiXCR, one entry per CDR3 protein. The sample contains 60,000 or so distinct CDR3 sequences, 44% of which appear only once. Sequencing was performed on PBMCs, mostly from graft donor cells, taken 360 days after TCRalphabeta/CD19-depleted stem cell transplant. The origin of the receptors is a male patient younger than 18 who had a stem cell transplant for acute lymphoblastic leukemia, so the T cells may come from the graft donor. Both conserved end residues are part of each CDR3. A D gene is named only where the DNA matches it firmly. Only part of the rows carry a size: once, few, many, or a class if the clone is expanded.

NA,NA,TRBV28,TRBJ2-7,CASSLLLRQTSYEQYF,TGTGCCAGCAGTTTACTCCTTAGACAGACCTCCTACGAGCAGTACTTC
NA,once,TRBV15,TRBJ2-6,CATSGRTETYSGANVLTF,TGTGCCACCAGCGGCCGGACAGAAACATACTCTGGGGCCAACGTCCTGACTTTC
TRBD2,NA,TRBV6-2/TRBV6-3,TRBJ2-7,CASSYWAGTSGYEQYF,TGTGCCAGCAGTTATTGGGCCGGGACTAGCGGCTACGAGCAGTACTTC
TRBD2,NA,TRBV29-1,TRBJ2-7,CSGTYPGLAGRLGEQYF,TGCAGCGGTACCTACCCGGGACTAGCGGGAAGACTTGGCGAGCAGTACTTC
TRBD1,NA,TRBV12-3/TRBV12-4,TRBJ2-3,CASSFRGSWGDTLYF,TGTGCCAGCAGTTTCAGGGGGTCTTGGGGAGATACGCTGTATTTT
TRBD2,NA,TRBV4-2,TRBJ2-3,CASSQEKGPGLAVPDTQYF,TGTGCCAGCAGCCAAGAGAAGGGCCCTGGACTAGCAGTTCCAGATACGCAGTATTTT
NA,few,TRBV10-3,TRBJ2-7,CAISESMAQGSEQYF,TGTGCCATCAGTGAGTCGATGGCACAGGGTTCCGAGCAGTACTTC
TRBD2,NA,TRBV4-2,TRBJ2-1,CASSRPGLAGYNEQFF,TGTGCCAGCAGCCGGCCGGGACTAGCGGGTTATAATGAGCAGTTCTTC
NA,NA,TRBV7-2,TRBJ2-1,CASSTTVWSSYNEQFF,TGTGCCAGCAGCACTACAGTCTGGAGCTCCTACAATGAGCAGTTCTTC
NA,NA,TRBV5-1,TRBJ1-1,CASSLGPPNTEAFF,TGCGCCAGCAGCCTAGGACCCCCGAACACTGAAGCTTTCTTT
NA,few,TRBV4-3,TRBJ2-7,CASSQALWAGGYEQYF,TGCGCCAGCAGCCAAGCCCTTTGGGCAGGCGGCTACGAGCAGTACTTC
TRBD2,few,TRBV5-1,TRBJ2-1,CASSPRGSLLIEQFF,TGCGCCAGCAGCCCCCGCGGGAGTTTGCTCATTGAGCAGTTCTTC
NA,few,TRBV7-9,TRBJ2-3,CASSLGEGGNTQYF,TGTGCCAGCAGCTTAGGGGAAGGTGGGAATACGCAGTATTTT
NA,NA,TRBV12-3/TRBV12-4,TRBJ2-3,CASSEGGGDTQYF,TGTGCCAGCTCCGAAGGGGGGGGAGATACGCAGTATTTT
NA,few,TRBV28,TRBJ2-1,CASRSDSYNEQFF,TGTGCCAGCAGGTCGGACAGCTACAATGAGCAGTTCTTC
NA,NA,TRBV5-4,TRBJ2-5,CASSLGSETQYF,TGTGCCAGCAGCTTGGGGTCAGAGACCCAGTACTTC
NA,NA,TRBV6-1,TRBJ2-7,CASTRSDKSYEQYF,TGTGCCAGCACCCGAAGTGATAAATCCTACGAGCAGTACTTC
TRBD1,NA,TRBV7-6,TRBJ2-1,CASTRWDRVNEQFF,TGTGCCAGTACGAGGTGGGACAGGGTAAATGAGCAGTTCTTC
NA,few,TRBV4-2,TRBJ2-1,CASSQRGGDEQFF,TGTGCCAGCAGCCAAAGAGGAGGGGATGAGCAGTTCTTC
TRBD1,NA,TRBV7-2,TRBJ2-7,CASSLGTGDREQYF,TGTGCCAGCAGCTTAGGGACAGGGGATAGGGAGCAGTACTTC
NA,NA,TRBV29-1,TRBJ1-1,CSASGQNEAFF,TGCAGCGCCTCAGGGCAGAATGAAGCTTTCTTT
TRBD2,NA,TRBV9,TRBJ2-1,CASSPGGGRNNEQFF,TGTGCCAGCAGCCCCGGGGGGGGCAGGAACAATGAGCAGTTCTTC
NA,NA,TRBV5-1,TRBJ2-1,CASSPGARYEQFF,TGCGCCAGCAGCCCCGGGGCCCGGTATGAGCAGTTCTTC
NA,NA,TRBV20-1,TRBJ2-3,CSARDLDEGDTQYF,TGCAGTGCTAGAGATCTAGACGAGGGAGATACGCAGTATTTT
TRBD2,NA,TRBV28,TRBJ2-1,CASSLGGRTYNEQFF,TGTGCCAGCAGTTTAGGCGGGAGGACCTACAATGAGCAGTTCTTC
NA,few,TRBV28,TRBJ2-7,CASPFNRDPHKNYEQYF,TGTGCCAGCCCGTTTAACAGGGACCCCCATAAAAACTACGAGCAGTACTTC
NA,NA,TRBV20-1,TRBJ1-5,CSARAGSYQPQHF,TGCAGTGCTAGAGCTGGGTCATATCAGCCCCAGCATTTT
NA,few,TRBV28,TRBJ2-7,CASSLLSRDLGEQYF,TGTGCCAGCAGTTTATTATCCCGGGACCTCGGCGAGCAGTACTTC
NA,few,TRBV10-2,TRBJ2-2,CASSELVRRAGTGELFF,TGCGCCAGCAGTGAGCTAGTGCGGAGGGCGGGCACCGGGGAGCTGTTTTTT
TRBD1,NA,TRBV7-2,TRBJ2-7,CASSLTGDRRRYEQYF,TGTGCCAGCAGCTTAACGGGGGACAGGAGGCGTTACGAGCAGTACTTC
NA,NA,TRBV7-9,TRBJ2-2,CASSLISNTGELFF,TGTGCCAGCAGCCTCATTAGCAACACCGGGGAGCTGTTTTTT
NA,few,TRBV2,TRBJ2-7,CASSEALRVIEQYF,TGTGCCAGCAGTGAAGCGCTTCGGGTTATCGAGCAGTACTTC
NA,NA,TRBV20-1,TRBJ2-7,CSGGRPETYEQYF,TGCAGTGGGGGACGACCAGAAACCTACGAGCAGTACTTC
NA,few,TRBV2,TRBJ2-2,CASSEVAGELFF,TGTGCCAGCTCGGAAGTGGCCGGGGAGCTGTTTTTT
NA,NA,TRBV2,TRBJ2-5,CASKHGQPQETQYF,TGTGCCAGCAAACACGGACAACCCCAAGAGACCCAGTACTTC
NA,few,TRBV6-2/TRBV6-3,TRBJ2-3,CASSPWDSTDTQYF,TGTGCCAGCAGCCCGTGGGACAGCACAGATACGCAGTATTTT
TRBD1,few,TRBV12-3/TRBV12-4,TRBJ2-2,CASSTKGQVVTGELFF,TGTGCCAGCAGTACAAAGGGACAGGTAGTCACCGGGGAGCTGTTTTTT
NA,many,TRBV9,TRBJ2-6,CASSPPRAKEGSGANVLTF,TGTGCCAGCAGCCCCCCCCGAGCCAAGGAGGGCTCTGGGGCCAACGTCCTGACTTTC
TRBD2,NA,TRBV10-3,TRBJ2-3,CAISDPLAGGQDTQYF,TGTGCCATCAGTGACCCGCTAGCGGGGGGGCAAGATACGCAGTATTTT
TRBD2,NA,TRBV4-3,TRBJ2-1,CASSQDARGTSSYEQFF,TGCGCCAGCAGCCAAGATGCGCGCGGGACTAGTAGCTATGAGCAGTTCTTC
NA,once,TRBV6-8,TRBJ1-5,CASSYRGGLQIEPQHF,TGTGCCAGCAGCTACCGCGGGGGGCTGCAGATCGAGCCCCAGCATTTT
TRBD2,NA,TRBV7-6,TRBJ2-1,CASSFRGGTGTSGLSSYNEQFF,TGTGCCAGCAGCTTTAGAGGGGGGACTGGGACTAGCGGCCTGAGCTCCTACAATGAGCAGTTCTTC
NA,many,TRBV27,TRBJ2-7,CASSLGGEQYF,TGTGCCAGCAGTTTAGGGGGGGAGCAGTACTTC
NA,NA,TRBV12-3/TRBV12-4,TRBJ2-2,CASSLGRTVEATGELFF,TGTGCCAGCAGTTTAGGGAGGACAGTGGAAGCTACCGGGGAGCTGTTTTTT
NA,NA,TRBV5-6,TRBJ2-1,CASSLRRYNEQFF,TGTGCCAGCAGCTTGAGACGATACAATGAGCAGTTCTTC
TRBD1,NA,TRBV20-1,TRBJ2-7,CSARVAGQGSLYEQYF,TGCAGTGCTAGAGTCGCCGGACAGGGCAGTCTCTACGAGCAGTACTTC
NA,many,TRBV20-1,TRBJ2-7,CSARDGLAPLGYEQYF,TGCAGTGCTAGAGATGGTTTGGCGCCTCTGGGCTACGAGCAGTACTTC
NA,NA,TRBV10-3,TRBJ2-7,CAISGRVLNEQYF,TGTGCCATCAGTGGCAGGGTCCTGAACGAGCAGTACTTC
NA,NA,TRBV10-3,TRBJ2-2,CAISENKHTGELFF,TGTGCCATCAGTGAAAACAAGCACACCGGGGAGCTGTTTTTT
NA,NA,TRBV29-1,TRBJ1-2,CSVLTGQNYGYTF,TGCAGCGTTCTGACAGGTCAGAACTATGGCTACACCTTC
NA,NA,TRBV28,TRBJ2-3,CASSLLGLDRTDTQYF,TGTGCCAGCAGTTTATTGGGGCTTGATCGCACAGATACGCAGTATTTT
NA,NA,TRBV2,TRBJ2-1,CASTEAYVEQFF,TGTGCCAGCACAGAGGCCTACGTTGAGCAGTTCTTC
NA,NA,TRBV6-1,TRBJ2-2,CASSPPKASNTGELFF,TGTGCCAGCAGTCCCCCCAAAGCTTCGAACACCGGGGAGCTGTTTTTT
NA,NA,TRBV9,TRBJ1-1,CASSVEGGMKTEAFF,TGTGCCAGCAGCGTAGAGGGGGGAATGAAAACTGAAGCTTTCTTT
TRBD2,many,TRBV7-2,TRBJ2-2,CASSRTSITGELFF,TGTGCCAGCAGCCGGACTAGCATTACCGGGGAGCTGTTTTTT
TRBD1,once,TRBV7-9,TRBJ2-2,CASRTGQGLAGELFF,TGTGCCAGCAGAACGGGACAGGGGTTGGCCGGGGAGCTGTTTTTT
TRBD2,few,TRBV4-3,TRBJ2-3,CASSPSGGPDTQYF,TGCGCCAGCAGCCCCAGCGGGGGACCCGATACGCAGTATTTT